The sequence of this TCR beta chain was determined in a study of CD8 T cells in Susac syndrome. Reverse transcription of roughly 0.45 to 1 ug RNA used random hexamers. TCRdb itself ran the immunoSEQ multiplex PCR reads through MiXCR, one entry per CDR3 protein. The sample records fewer than 150,000 distinct CDR3 sequences, approximately 95% being singletons. V dropped 5 bases and J dropped 3; count of bases not matched to a gene: 3. The CDR3 runs 14 residues. The germline V gene encodes CDR1 MNHEY and CDR2 SVGAGI. This clonotype was picked up a small number of times. This TCR was recovered from a human donor in good health. The sequencing sample was made of CD8+ T cells from PBMCs. The chain recombines TRBV6-5 with TRBJ2-7; 11 bases align to TRBD1. The CDR3: CASSPDRGHYEQYF. The CDR3 DNA reads as TGTGCCAGCAGTCCGGACAGGGGGCACTACGAGCAGTACTTC.